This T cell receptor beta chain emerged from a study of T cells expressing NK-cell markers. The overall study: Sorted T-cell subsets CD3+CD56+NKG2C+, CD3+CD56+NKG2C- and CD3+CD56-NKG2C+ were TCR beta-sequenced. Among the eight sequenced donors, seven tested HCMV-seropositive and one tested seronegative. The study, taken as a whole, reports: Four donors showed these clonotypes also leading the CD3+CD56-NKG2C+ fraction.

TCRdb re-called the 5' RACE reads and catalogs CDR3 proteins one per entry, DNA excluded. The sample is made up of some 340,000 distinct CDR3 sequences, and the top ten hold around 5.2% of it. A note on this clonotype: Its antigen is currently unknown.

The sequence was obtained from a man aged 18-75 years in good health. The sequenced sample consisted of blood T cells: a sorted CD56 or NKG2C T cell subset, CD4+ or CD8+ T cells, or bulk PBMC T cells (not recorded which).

This CDR3 is CATSRGYGFYGYTF. The chain couples TRBV15 to TRBJ1-2. The CDR3 loop spans 14 amino acids. Germline loops: CDR1 LNHNV, CDR2 YYDKDF (reference sequence).